Here is one T cell receptor (beta chain) with its context. These data originate in a study of blood T cell repertoires in COVID-19. Across the study: Whether acute or convalescent, the COVID-19 samples came from the United States, Italy and Spain. T cells, B-cell-depleted T cells, or PBMCs supplied cDNA or gDNA.

The Seattle patients joined while their infection was active and were tracked longitudinally afterward. Authors' processing steps: Scientists estimated how many nucleated cells there were by amplifying reference gene primers. Only in-frame clones appear in the TCRdb table, and some are missing; sequencing was by immunoSEQ multiplex PCR. V and J calls and clone size are those listed in that table; D and trimming were worked out from the DNA. The profile shows roughly 220,000 clones, 85% to 90% of them singletons. Germline lookup yields CDR1 SGHRS and CDR2 YFSETQ. This CDR3 comprises 17 residues. Germline trimming cut 1 base from V and 0 bases from J; bases unmatched to any gene: 4.

The chain couples TRBV5-1 to TRBJ2-4, with TRBD1 identical over 10 bases. Sequencing was carried out using peripheral blood. The sequence was collected from a woman aged 45-65 years with COVID-19, enrolled during active disease. CDR3 in DNA: TGCGCCAGCAGCTTGTCCGGGACAGGGGTAGCCAAAAACATTCAGTACTTC. This translates into CASSLSGTGVAKNIQYF.